Listed below are T cell receptor beta chains from one sample, sequenced in a study of blood T cell repertoires in COVID-19. Sequenced by immunoSEQ multiplex PCR; TCRdb stores in-frame clones only, minus some. Of approximately 670,000 clones in the sample, 90% were seen once. Sequencing used peripheral blood. The receptors were sampled from a woman in her late teens or twenties with acute or convalescent COVID-19. Each CDR3 is given with its conserved first and last residue. The D gene is left open where the match is weak. Some rows mark clone size as missing; the rest say once, few, many or name a class of expanded clone.

v_call	j_call	clone_size	d_call	cdr3_aa	cdr3_nt
TRBV4-3	TRBJ2-7	.	TRBD1	CASSQDRDRGWYEQYF	TGCGCCAGCAGCCAAGACCGGGACAGGGGCTGGTACGAGCAGTACTTC
TRBV11-2	TRBJ2-7	.	TRBD1	CASSLHRGPYEQYF	TGTGCCAGCAGCTTACACAGGGGTCCCTACGAGCAGTACTTC
TRBV6-4	TRBJ1-1	.	TRBD1	CASSERGGTGVAEAFF	TGTGCCAGCAGTGAACGGGGGGGGACAGGGGTCGCTGAAGCTTTCTTT
TRBV7-6	TRBJ1-1	.	TRBD1	CASSLDQGTATNTEAFF	TGTGCCAGCAGCTTAGATCAAGGGACAGCCACGAACACTGAAGCTTTCTTT
TRBV9	TRBJ1-1	.	.	CASSPNRANTEAFF	TGTGCCAGCAGCCCGAACAGAGCAAACACTGAAGCTTTCTTT
TRBV30	TRBJ2-5	.	.	CAWARLGGNRETQYF	TGTGCCTGGGCCCGCCTGGGAGGAAACAGAGAGACCCAGTACTTC
TRBV19	TRBJ1-4	.	.	CASSIPAEHSEATNEKLFF	TGTGCCAGTAGTATTCCTGCGGAACACTCCGAAGCAACTAATGAAAAACTGTTTTTT
TRBV7-3	TRBJ2-1	.	TRBD2	CASSSSGGNNEQFF	TGTGCCAGCAGCTCTAGCGGGGGGAACAATGAGCAGTTCTTC
TRBV11-2	TRBJ2-7	.	TRBD1	CASSPPGQSYEQYF	TGTGCCAGCAGCCCCCCGGGACAGTCCTACGAGCAGTACTTC
TRBV2	TRBJ1-6	.	TRBD1	CASSETGGRSPLHF	TGTGCCAGCAGTGAGACAGGGGGCAGGTCACCCCTCCACTTT
TRBV6-6	TRBJ1-2	.	.	CASSKQGPNYGYTF	TGTGCCAGCAGTAAACAGGGACCTAACTATGGCTACACCTTC
TRBV4-3	TRBJ1-3	once	.	CASSQDRVISGNTIYF	TGCGCCAGCAGCCAAGATAGAGTCATCTCTGGAAACACCATATATTTT
TRBV7-6	TRBJ2-7	.	TRBD1	CASSPADRGLLNLYEQYF	TGTGCCAGCAGCCCCGCCGACAGGGGTCTCCTGAACCTCTACGAGCAGTACTTC
TRBV7-2	TRBJ2-3	.	.	CASSLIGQTTDTQYF	TGTGCCAGCAGCTTAATAGGACAGACCACAGATACGCAGTATTTT
TRBV7-2	TRBJ1-2	.	.	CASSLGGSNYGYTF	TGTGCCAGCAGCTTAGGCGGATCTAACTATGGCTACACCTTC
TRBV13	TRBJ1-2	.	TRBD1	CASSTGTGNYGYTF	TGTGCCAGCAGCACCGGGACAGGGAACTATGGCTACACCTTC
TRBV3-1/TRBV3-2	TRBJ1-2	.	TRBD1	CASSPQGNRYTF	TGTGCCAGCAGCCCACAGGGGAATCGCTACACCTTC
TRBV28	TRBJ1-5	.	.	CASSQLGQSANQPQHF	TGTGCCAGCAGTCAACTCGGACAGTCCGCGAATCAGCCCCAGCATTTT
TRBV15	TRBJ1-5	.	TRBD1	CATSRGQGDNQPQHF	TGTGCCACCAGCAGAGGTCAGGGGGACAATCAGCCCCAGCATTTT
TRBV4-2	TRBJ1-2	.	.	CASSQGALYGYTF	TGTGCCAGCAGCCAAGGGGCTCTCTATGGCTACACCTTC
TRBV28	TRBJ1-5	.	.	CASRMAENSNQPQHF	TGTGCCAGCAGAATGGCGGAGAATAGCAATCAGCCCCAGCATTTT
TRBV9	TRBJ1-1	.	.	CASSALQGHTEAFF	TGTGCCAGCAGCGCCCTGCAGGGGCACACTGAAGCTTTCTTT
TRBV4-1	TRBJ1-1	.	.	CASSQDSGDTEAFF	TGCGCCAGCAGCCAAGATTCGGGGGACACTGAAGCTTTCTTT
TRBV6-2/TRBV6-3	TRBJ2-2	few	TRBD1	CASSQQGDTGELFF	TGTGCCAGCAGTCAACAGGGGGACACCGGGGAGCTGTTTTTT
TRBV20-1	TRBJ1-5	.	TRBD1	CSASPDRYQPQHF	TGCAGTGCTAGTCCGGACAGGTATCAGCCCCAGCATTTT
TRBV7-3	TRBJ1-1	.	.	CASSDRGRTEAFF	TGTGCCAGCAGCGATAGGGGAAGAACTGAAGCTTTCTTT
TRBV5-1	TRBJ2-1	.	.	CASSLVGSSYNEQFF	TGCGCCAGCAGCTTGGTCGGGAGCTCCTACAATGAGCAGTTCTTC
TRBV3-1/TRBV3-2	TRBJ1-5	.	.	CASSQGYRVNQPQHF	TGTGCCAGCAGCCAAGGCTACAGGGTTAATCAGCCCCAGCATTTT
TRBV21-1	TRBJ1-2	.	.	CASSKARGGAYGYTF	TGTGCCAGCAGCAAAGCCCGCGGAGGGGCCTATGGCTACACCTTC
TRBV24-1	TRBJ1-1	.	.	CATSVGGTEAFF	TGTGCCACCAGTGTAGGAGGCACTGAAGCTTTCTTT
TRBV4-2	TRBJ2-5	.	TRBD2	CASKGRGGGQETQYF	TGTGCCAGCAAAGGGCGGGGCGGGGGGCAAGAGACCCAGTACTTC
TRBV7-2	TRBJ1-2	.	.	CASSLRRNYGYTF	TGTGCCAGCAGCTTGCGGCGTAACTATGGCTACACCTTC
TRBV27	TRBJ2-3	.	TRBD2	CASSLYERTSGGAVDTQYF	TGTGCCAGCAGTTTATATGAGCGGACTAGCGGGGGGGCGGTGGATACGCAGTATTTT
TRBV7-9	TRBJ2-1	.	.	CASSSRQPYNEQFF	TGTGCCAGCAGCTCCAGACAGCCCTACAATGAGCAGTTCTTC
TRBV3-1/TRBV3-2	TRBJ1-1	.	TRBD1	CASSNVQGETEAFF	TGTGCCAGCAGCAACGTACAGGGGGAAACTGAAGCTTTCTTT
TRBV11-2	TRBJ1-2	once	TRBD1	CASSLDGTGGVSDGYTF	TGTGCCAGCAGCTTAGACGGGACAGGGGGCGTTTCTGATGGCTACACCTTC
TRBV18	TRBJ1-2	.	TRBD1	CASSPGQEPNYGYTF	TGTGCCAGCTCACCAGGACAGGAACCTAACTATGGCTACACCTTC
TRBV27	TRBJ2-7	.	.	CASSHRVDVAYEQYF	TGTGCCAGCAGTCACAGGGTAGACGTTGCCTACGAGCAGTACTTC
TRBV19	TRBJ1-2	.	.	CASSITVSGSYGYTF	TGTGCCAGTAGTATAACGGTGTCGGGAAGCTATGGCTACACCTTC
TRBV4-2	TRBJ1-4	.	.	CASSQGISSIDEKLFF	TGTGCCAGCAGCCAGGGCATCTCGTCCATAGATGAAAAACTGTTTTTT
TRBV13	TRBJ1-3	.	TRBD1	CASSLGQVRSGNTIYF	TGTGCCAGCAGCTTGGGACAGGTCCGTTCTGGAAACACCATATATTTT
TRBV12-3/TRBV12-4	TRBJ1-4	.	.	CASSSLGGEKLFF	TGTGCCAGCAGCTCCCTGGGCGGGGAAAAACTGTTTTTT
TRBV6-2/TRBV6-3	TRBJ1-5	.	.	CASSSRGQPQHF	TGTGCCAGCAGTTCCAGGGGTCAGCCCCAGCATTTT
TRBV7-9	TRBJ1-2	.	.	CASSLHGGQNYGYTF	TGTGCCAGCAGCTTACACGGGGGTCAAAACTATGGCTACACCTTC
TRBV11-1	TRBJ2-7	.	.	CASSLGAGSSYEQYF	TGTGCCAGCAGCTTAGGGGCGGGAAGCTCCTACGAGCAGTACTTC
TRBV28	TRBJ1-1	.	.	CASRPPVGGNTEAFF	TGTGCCAGCAGACCTCCGGTGGGGGGAAACACTGAAGCTTTCTTT
TRBV6-6	TRBJ1-5	.	.	CASSQSRDQPQHF	TGTGCCAGCAGTCAGTCCCGGGATCAGCCCCAGCATTTT
TRBV7-9	TRBJ1-5	few	.	CASSWGDQPQHF	TGTGCCAGCAGCTGGGGGGATCAGCCCCAGCATTTT
TRBV7-8	TRBJ2-7	.	TRBD1	CASSLAPDRGVYEQYF	TGTGCCAGCAGCTTAGCACCCGACAGGGGGGTCTACGAGCAGTACTTC
TRBV4-3	TRBJ1-1	.	.	CASSHTGLGTEAFF	TGCGCCAGCAGCCACACAGGGTTAGGTACTGAAGCTTTCTTT
TRBV6-5	TRBJ2-6	.	.	CASSPGTGANVLTF	TGTGCCAGCAGTCCAGGGACTGGGGCCAACGTCCTGACTTTC
TRBV7-6	TRBJ2-1	.	TRBD1	CASSLDVSPTGTGLNEQFF	TGTGCCAGCAGCTTAGACGTTAGCCCCACCGGGACAGGCCTCAATGAGCAGTTCTTC
TRBV28	TRBJ2-5	.	TRBD1	CASETGDETQYF	TGTGCCAGTGAAACAGGGGACGAGACCCAGTACTTC
TRBV3-1/TRBV3-2	TRBJ1-1	.	TRBD1	CASSLNLGTGEAFF	TGTGCCAGCAGCCTAAACCTCGGGACAGGGGAAGCTTTCTTT
TRBV4-3	TRBJ1-6	.	.	CASSPPGDPTLHF	TGCGCCAGCAGCCCACCAGGGGACCCGACCCTCCACTTT
TRBV12-3/TRBV12-4	TRBJ1-2	.	.	CASSVWGVEGYTF	TGTGCCAGCAGTGTATGGGGGGTGGAGGGCTACACCTTC
TRBV28	TRBJ1-5	.	.	CASSSSGASSNQPQHF	TGTGCCAGCAGTTCCTCCGGAGCTAGTAGCAATCAGCCCCAGCATTTT
TRBV24-1	TRBJ1-5	once	.	CATSDLSGGNQPQHF	TGTGCCACCAGTGATTTATCAGGGGGCAATCAGCCCCAGCATTTT
TRBV30	TRBJ1-1	.	.	CAWGPPGEAFF	TGTGCCTGGGGGCCGCCCGGTGAAGCTTTCTTT